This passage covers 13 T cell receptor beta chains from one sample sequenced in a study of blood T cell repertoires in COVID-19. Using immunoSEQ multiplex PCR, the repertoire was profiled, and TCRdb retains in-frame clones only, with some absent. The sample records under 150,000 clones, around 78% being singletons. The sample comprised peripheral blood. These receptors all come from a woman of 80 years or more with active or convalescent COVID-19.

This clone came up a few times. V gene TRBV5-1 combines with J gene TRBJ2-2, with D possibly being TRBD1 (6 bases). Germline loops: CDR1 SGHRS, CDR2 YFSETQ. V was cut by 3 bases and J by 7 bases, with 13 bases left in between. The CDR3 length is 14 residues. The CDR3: CASSSSQGIGELFF. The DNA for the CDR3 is TGCGCCAGCAGCTCCTCCCAGGGGATCGGGGAGCTGTTTTTT.

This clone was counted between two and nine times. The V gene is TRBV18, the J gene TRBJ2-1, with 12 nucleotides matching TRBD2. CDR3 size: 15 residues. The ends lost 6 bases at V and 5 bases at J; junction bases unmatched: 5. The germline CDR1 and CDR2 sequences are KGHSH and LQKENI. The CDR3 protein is CASSPTSGRNNEQFF. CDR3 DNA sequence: TGTGCCAGCTCGCCGACTAGCGGGAGAAACAATGAGCAGTTCTTC.

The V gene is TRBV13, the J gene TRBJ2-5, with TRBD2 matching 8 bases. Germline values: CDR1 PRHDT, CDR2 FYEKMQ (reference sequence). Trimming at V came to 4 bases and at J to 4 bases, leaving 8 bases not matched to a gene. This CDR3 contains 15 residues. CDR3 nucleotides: TGTGCCAGCAGCTCGATCGGGGGGGGTCCAGAGACCCAGTACTTC. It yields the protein CASSSIGGGPETQYF.

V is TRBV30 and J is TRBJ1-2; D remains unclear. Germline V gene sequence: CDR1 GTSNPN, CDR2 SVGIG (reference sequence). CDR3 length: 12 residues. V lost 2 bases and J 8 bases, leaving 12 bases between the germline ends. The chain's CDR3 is CAWSSSAGGYTF. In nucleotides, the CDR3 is TGTGCCTGGAGTTCGTCGGCGGGCGGCTACACCTTC.

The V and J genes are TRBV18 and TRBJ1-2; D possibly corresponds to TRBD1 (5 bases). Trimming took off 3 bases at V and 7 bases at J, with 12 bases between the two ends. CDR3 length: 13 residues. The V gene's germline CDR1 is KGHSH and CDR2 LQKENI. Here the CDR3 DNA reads TGTGCCAGCTCACCGACCAGGGTTGCTGGCTACACCTTC. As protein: CASSPTRVAGYTF.

The CDR3 loop is CATSNGGKSNQPQHF. DNA of the CDR3: TGTGCCACCTCAAACGGGGGGAAGAGCAATCAGCCCCAGCATTTT. The genes are TRBV15 and TRBJ1-5; D might be TRBD1 (5 bases). The CDR3 is made up of 15 amino acids. Germline lookup yields CDR1 LNHNV and CDR2 YYDKDF (reference sequence). V lost 8 bases, J lost 1 base, and 15 bases lay in between.

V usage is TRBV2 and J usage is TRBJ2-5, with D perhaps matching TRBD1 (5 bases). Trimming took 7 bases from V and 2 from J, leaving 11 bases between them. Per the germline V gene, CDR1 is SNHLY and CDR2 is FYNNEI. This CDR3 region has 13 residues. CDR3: CASNGAPQETQYF. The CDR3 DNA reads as TGTGCCAGCAATGGGGCCCCACAAGAGACCCAGTACTTC. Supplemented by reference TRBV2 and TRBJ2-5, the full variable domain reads EPEVTQTPSHQVTQMGQEVILRCVPISNHLYFYWYRQILGQKVEFLVSFYNNEISEKSEIFDDQFSVERPDGSNFTLKIRSTKLEDSAMYFCASNGAPQETQYFGPGTRLLVL.

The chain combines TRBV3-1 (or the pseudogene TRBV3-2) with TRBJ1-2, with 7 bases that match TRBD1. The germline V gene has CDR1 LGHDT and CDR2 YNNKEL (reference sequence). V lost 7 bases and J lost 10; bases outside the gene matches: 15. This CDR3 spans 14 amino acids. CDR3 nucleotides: TGTGCCAGCAACGAACTTACAGGGGCCTCGGACTACACCTTC. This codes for CASNELTGASDYTF.

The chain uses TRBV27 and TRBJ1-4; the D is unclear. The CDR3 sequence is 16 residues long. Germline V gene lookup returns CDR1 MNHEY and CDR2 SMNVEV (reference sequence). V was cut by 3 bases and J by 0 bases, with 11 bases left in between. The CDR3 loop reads CASSFYSPATNEKLFF. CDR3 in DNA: TGTGCCAGCAGTTTTTATTCCCCTGCAACTAATGAAAAACTGTTTTTT.

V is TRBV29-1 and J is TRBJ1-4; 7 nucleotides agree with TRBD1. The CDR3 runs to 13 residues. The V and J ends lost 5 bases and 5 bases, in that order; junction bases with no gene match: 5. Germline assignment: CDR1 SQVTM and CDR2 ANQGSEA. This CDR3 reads CSVSGTENEKLFF. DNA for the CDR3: TGCAGCGTTTCCGGGACAGAGAATGAAAAACTGTTTTTT.

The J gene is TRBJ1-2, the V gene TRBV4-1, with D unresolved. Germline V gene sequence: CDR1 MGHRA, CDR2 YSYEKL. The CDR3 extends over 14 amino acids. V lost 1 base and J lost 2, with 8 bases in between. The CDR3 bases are TGCGCCAGCAGCCAAGGAGGAGCAAACTATGGCTACACCTTC. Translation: CASSQGGANYGYTF.

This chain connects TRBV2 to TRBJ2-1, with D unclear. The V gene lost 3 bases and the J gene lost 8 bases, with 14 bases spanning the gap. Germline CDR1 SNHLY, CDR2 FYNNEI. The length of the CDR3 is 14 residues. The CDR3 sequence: CASSDLNPGHEQFF. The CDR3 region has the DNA TGTGCCAGCAGTGATTTGAACCCCGGTCATGAGCAGTTCTTC.

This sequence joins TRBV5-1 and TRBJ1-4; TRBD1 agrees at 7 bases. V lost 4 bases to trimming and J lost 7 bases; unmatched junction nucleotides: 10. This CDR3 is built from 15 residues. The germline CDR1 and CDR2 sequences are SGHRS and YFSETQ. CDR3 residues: CASSPNLNRGEKLFF. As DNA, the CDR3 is TGCGCCAGCAGCCCGAACCTGAACAGGGGTGAAAAACTGTTTTTT.